This T cell receptor (beta chain) was found in a study of shared T cell receptors in the human thymus (dated by TCRdb to the early 2020s). General notes on the study: The study examined how the human thymus generates shared, self-reactive T-cell receptor alpha chains.

Receptors were amplified or captured by the immunoSEQ multiplex PCR assay. The immuneACCESS repertoire file appears here via TCRdb, limited to in-frame rearrangements. These files lack a portion of the clones; in checked studies, under half of the deficit traces to unresolved V genes, and the cause of the others is not known. Here the sample has 500,000 to 850,000 clones; 80% to 90% occur a single time. The ten most abundant clones make up roughly 0.0094% of the sample. Measured from the cysteine to the phenylalanine, the CDR3 is 14 residues long. Here the CDR3 DNA is all that survives: 42 bases in frame from base 1. Trimmed from V: 5 bases; trimmed from J: 4 bases; junction bases lacking a gene match: 6. CDR1 and CDR2 (SGHRS, YFSETQ) derive from the germline V gene. Comment on this clone: This clone's antigen is unknown. Base qualities are not provided; no much larger clone lies one nucleotide away.

The same data also contributed to another study, on human thymus T cells. The second study reports: The donors were immunologically healthy infants in Finland who had open corrective cardiac surgery for congenital heart defects. Thymus tissue was collected as surgical resects that were removed during corrective cardiac surgery. Both the thymic and the peripheral blood repertoires appeared to show biased V and J gene segment usage. The related research found that thymic TCR repertoires overlapped highly between unrelated individuals. The study characterized TCR alpha and beta repertoires from under 10 infant thymus samples and a few related peripheral blood samples. The infant donors were 7 to 244 days old, and the cohort included about 6 males and a couple of females. Thymocytes were mechanically released from the tissue and were stored as pellets of roughly 9-30 million cells at -70 degrees C. Genomic DNA was extracted from frozen cell pellets with a QIAsymphony instrument. The immunoSEQ multiplex PCR assay was used to amplify the TCRB and TCRAD loci from a standardized quantity of quality-controlled genomic DNA. The V(D)J region was spanned by amplicons of a length sufficient to cover the CDR3 and to identify V and J genes. The amplicons were sequenced on an Illumina platform via the commercial immunoSEQ service. Primer bias and sequencing errors were corrected as previously described, and TCRAD and TCRB definitions were based on the IMGT database. The repertoires were analysed using immunoSEQ Analyzer 3.0 and VDJTools for basic statistics, V/J segment usage, diversity estimates, rarefaction and pairwise overlap. To estimate diversity, the Chao1, ChaoE, Efron-Thisted, Shannon and inverse Simpson indices were applied, and diversity was also estimated on datasets down-sampled to the smallest sample. Repertoire overlap was determined by strict matching of CDR3 nucleotide sequence, V gene and J gene, and Jaccard-based multidimensional scaling clustering was applied. On average, thymus samples gave 750,000 to 1,000,000 unique TCRB clonotypes, whereas blood samples gave around 84,000.

Sequences were obtained from thymocytes. The chain is assembled from TRBV5-1 and TRBJ2-4, with TRBD1 matching 7 junction bases. This sequence was found in a boy younger than two with a congenital heart defect. Donor details come from another sample of the same person, matched by shared clones. Read as DNA, the sequence is TGCGCCAGCAGGGGGACAGAGCCTAAAAACATTCAGTACTTC. Translated, it reads CASRGTEPKNIQYF.